This T cell receptor beta chain was captured by sequencing in a study of T cells in localized non-small cell lung cancer. Trimming left V 5 bases short and J 3 bases short, with 14 bases between. Per germline, CDR1 GTSNPN and CDR2 SVGIG (reference sequence). The CDR3 is 14 amino acids. Generated by immunoSEQ multiplex PCR, the TCRdb table keeps only in-frame clones and is missing some. This sample yields roughly 10,000 clones, of which about 91% are seen a single time; roughly 7.7% belongs to the top ten. Study-level points and caveats: Researchers found a median around 50 of the top 100 tumor clones in adjacent lung.

A word on this clone: Its antigen is as yet unknown.

This chain connects TRBV30 to TRBJ2-1; no definite D call. This TCR was sampled from a woman aged 40 to 75 with stage I squamous cell lung carcinoma. Sequences were derived from peripheral blood, sampled before any cancer treatment. The CDR3: CAWDPWKGYNEQFF. The CDR3 DNA is TGTGCCTGGGACCCGTGGAAAGGCTACAATGAGCAGTTCTTC.